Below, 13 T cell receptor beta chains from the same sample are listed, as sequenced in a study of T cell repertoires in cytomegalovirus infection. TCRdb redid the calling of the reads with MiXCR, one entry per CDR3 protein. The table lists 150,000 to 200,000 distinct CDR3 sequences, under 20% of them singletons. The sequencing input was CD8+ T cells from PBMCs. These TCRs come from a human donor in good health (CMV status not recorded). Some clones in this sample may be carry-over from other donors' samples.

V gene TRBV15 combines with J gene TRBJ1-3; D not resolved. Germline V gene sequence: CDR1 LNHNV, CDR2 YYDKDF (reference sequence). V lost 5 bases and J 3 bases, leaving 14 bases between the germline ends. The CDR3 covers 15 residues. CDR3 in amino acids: CATSRSLDGGNTIYF. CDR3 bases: TGTGCCACCAGCCGAAGTTTGGACGGTGGAAACACCATATATTTT.

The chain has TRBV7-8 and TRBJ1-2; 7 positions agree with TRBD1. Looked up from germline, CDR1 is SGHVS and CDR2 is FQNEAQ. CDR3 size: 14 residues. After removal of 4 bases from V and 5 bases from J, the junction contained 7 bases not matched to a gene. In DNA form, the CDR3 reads TGTGCCAGCAGCTCCGGGAACAGGGGATATGGCTACACCTTC. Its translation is CASSSGNRGYGYTF.

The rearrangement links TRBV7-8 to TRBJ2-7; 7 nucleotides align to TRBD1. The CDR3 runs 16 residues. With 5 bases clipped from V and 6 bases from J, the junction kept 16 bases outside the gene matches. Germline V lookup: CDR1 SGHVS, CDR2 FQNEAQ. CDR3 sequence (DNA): TGTGCCAGCAGCCATACCATGGCACAGGGGATGGGCGAGCAGTACTTC. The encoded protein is CASSHTMAQGMGEQYF.

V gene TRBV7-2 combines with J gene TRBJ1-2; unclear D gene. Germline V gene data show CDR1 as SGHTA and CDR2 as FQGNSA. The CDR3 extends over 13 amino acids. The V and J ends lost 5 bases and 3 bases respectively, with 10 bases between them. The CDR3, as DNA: TGTGCCAGCAGCGGTGGGGTTGACTATGGCTACACCTTC. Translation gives CASSGGVDYGYTF.

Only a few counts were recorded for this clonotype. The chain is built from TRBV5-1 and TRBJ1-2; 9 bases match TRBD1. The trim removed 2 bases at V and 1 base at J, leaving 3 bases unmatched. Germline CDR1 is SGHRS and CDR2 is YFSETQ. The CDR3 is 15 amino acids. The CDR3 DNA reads TGCGCCAGCAGCTTCTCGGGACAGGGTAACTATGGCTACACCTTC. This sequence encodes CASSFSGQGNYGYTF.

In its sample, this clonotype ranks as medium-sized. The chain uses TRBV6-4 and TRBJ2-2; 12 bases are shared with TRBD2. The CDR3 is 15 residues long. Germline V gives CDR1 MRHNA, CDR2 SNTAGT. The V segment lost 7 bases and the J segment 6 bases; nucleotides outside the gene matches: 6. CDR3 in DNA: TGTGCCAGCAAGAGACTAGCGGGGGACGCCGGGGAGCTGTTTTTT. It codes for CASKRLAGDAGELFF.

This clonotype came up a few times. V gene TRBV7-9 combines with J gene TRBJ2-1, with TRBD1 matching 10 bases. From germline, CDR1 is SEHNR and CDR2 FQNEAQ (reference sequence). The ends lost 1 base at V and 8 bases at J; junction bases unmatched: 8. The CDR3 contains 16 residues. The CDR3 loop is CASSLVQGDRGHEQFF. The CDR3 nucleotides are TGTGCCAGCAGCTTAGTGCAGGGAGACAGGGGGCATGAGCAGTTCTTC.

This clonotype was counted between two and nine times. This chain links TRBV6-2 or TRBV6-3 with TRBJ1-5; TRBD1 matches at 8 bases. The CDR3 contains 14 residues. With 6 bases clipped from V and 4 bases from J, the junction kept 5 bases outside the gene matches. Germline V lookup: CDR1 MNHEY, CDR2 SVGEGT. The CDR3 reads CASRGTGENQPQHF. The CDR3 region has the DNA TGTGCCAGCAGAGGGACAGGAGAAAATCAGCCCCAGCATTTT.

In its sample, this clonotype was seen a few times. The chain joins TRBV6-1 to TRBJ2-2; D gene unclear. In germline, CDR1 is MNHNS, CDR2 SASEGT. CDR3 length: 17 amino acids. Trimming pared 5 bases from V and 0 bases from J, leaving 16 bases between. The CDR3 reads CASSPNSPDTNTGELFF. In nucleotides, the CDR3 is TGTGCCAGCAGTCCCAACTCGCCCGACACGAACACCGGGGAGCTGTTTTTT.

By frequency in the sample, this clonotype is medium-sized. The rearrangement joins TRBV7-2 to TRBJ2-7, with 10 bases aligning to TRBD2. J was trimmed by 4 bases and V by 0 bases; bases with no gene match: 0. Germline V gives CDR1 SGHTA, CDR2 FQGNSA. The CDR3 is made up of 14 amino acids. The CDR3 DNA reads TGTGCCAGCAGCTTAGCGACTAGCGGGTACGAGCAGTACTTC. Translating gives CASSLATSGYEQYF.

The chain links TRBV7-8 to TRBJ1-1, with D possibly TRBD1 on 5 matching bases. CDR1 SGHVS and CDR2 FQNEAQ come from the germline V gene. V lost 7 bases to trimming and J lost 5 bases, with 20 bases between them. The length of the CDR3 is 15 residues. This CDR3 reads CASTQGARGWTEAFF. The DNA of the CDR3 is TGTGCCAGCACCCAGGGAGCGCGCGGATGGACTGAAGCTTTCTTT.

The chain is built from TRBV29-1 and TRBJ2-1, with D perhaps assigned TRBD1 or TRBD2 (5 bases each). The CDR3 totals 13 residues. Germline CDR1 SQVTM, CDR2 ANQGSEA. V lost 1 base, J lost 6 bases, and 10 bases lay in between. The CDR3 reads CSVEVGRGNEQFF. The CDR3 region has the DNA TGCAGCGTTGAAGTGGGACGGGGCAATGAGCAGTTCTTC.

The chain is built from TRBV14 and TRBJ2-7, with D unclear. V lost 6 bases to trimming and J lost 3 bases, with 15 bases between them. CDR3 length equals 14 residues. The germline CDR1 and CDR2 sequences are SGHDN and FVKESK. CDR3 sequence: CASSSPRALYEQYF. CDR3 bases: TGTGCCAGCAGTTCCCCCCGGGCCCTCTACGAGCAGTACTTC.